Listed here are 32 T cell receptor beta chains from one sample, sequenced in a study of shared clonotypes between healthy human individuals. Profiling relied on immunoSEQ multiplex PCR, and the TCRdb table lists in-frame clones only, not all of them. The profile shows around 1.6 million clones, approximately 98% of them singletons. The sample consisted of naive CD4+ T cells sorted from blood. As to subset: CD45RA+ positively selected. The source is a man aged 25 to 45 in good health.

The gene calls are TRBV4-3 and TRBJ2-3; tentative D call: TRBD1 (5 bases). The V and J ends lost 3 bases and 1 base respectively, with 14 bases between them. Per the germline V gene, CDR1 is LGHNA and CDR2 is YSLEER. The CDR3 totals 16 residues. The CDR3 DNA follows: TGCGCCAGCAGCCAGGCAACAGGTTCTCGCACAGATACGCAGTATTTT. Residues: CASSQATGSRTDTQYF.

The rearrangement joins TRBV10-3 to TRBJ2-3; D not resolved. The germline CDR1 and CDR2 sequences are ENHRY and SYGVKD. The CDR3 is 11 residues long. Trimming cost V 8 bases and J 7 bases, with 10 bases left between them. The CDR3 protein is CAIGEENTQYF. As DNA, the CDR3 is TGTGCCATCGGCGAAGAGAATACGCAGTATTTT.

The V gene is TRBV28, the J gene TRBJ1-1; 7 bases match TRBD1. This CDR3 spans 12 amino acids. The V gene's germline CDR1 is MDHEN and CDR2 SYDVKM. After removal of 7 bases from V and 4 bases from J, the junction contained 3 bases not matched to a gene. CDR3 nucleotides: TGTGCCAGCATACAGGGGTCCACTGAAGCTTTCTTT. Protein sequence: CASIQGSTEAFF.

Here the CDR3 reads CASSNRGKNTEAFF. The CDR3, as DNA: TGTGCCAGCAGTAACAGGGGAAAGAACACTGAAGCTTTCTTT. The chain links TRBV27 to TRBJ1-1; 7 bases agree with TRBD1. The CDR3 length is 14 residues. The germline V gene encodes CDR1 MNHEY and CDR2 SMNVEV (reference sequence). J gave up 1 base and V 5 bases, and 4 bases lay outside the gene matches.

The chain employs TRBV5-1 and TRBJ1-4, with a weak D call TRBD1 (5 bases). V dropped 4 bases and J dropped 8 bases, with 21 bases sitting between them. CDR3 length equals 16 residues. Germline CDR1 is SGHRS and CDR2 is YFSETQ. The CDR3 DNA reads TGCGCCAGCAGCCCCAATCAAGGGGCGACGGGCGAAAAACTGTTTTTT. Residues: CASSPNQGATGEKLFF.

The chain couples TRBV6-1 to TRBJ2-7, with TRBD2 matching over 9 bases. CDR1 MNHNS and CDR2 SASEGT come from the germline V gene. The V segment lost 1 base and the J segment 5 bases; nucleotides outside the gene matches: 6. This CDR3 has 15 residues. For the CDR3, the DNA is TGTGCCAGCAGTGAAGTTAGCGGGAGTCCAAACGAGCAGTACTTC. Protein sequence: CASSEVSGSPNEQYF.

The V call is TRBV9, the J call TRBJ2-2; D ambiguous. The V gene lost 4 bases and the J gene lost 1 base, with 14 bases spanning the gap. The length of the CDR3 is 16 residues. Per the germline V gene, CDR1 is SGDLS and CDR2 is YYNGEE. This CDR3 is CASSIRESLNTGELFF. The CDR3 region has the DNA TGTGCCAGCAGCATTAGGGAAAGTCTGAACACCGGGGAGCTGTTTTTT.

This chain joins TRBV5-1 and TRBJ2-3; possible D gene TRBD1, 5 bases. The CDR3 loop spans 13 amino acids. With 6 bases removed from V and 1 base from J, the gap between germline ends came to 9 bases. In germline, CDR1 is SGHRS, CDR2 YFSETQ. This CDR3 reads CASNEQGTDTQYF. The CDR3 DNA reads TGCGCCAGCAACGAACAGGGCACAGATACGCAGTATTTT.

CDR3 bases: TGTGCCAGCACTGGAAGGACTACGGATCCTGGGGCCAACGTCCTGACTTTC. Residues: CASTGRTTDPGANVLTF. V usage is TRBV9 and J usage is TRBJ2-6; D possibly corresponds to TRBD2 (6 bases). The length of the CDR3 is 17 residues. Trimming removed 6 bases from V and 2 bases from J, with 18 bases in between. CDR1 is SGDLS, CDR2 YYNGEE, per germline.

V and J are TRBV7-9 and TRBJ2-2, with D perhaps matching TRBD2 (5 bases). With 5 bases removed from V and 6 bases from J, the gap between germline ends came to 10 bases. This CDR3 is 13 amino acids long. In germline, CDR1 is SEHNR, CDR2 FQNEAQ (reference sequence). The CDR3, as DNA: TGTGCCAGCAGCCTGAGGGCGTCCGGGGAGCTGTTTTTT. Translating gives CASSLRASGELFF.

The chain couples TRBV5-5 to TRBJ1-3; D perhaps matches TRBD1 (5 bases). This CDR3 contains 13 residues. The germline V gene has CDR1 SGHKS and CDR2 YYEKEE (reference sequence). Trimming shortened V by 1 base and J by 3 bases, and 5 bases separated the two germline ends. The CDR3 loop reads CASSLTGGNTIYF. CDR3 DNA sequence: TGTGCCAGCAGCTTGACAGGTGGAAACACCATATATTTT.

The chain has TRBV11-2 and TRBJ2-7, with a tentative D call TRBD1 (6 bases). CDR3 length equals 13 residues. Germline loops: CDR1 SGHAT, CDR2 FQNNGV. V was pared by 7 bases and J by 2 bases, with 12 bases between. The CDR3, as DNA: TGTGCCAGCACCTCGACAGGAACCTACGAGCAGTACTTC. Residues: CASTSTGTYEQYF.

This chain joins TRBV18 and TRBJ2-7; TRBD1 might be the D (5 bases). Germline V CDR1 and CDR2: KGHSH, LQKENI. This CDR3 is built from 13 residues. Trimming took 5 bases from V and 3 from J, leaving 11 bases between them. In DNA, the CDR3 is TGTGCCAGCTCAGAAACAGGTAACTACGAGCAGTACTTC. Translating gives CASSETGNYEQYF.

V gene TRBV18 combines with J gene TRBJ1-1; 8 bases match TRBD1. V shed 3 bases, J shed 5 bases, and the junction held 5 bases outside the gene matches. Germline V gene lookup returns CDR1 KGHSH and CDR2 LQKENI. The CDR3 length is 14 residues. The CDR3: CASSPTTGETEAFF. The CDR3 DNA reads TGTGCCAGCTCACCGACGACAGGGGAAACTGAAGCTTTCTTT. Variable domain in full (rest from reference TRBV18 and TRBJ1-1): NAGVMQNPRHLVRRRGQEARLRCSPMKGHSHVYWYRQLPEEGLKFMVYLQKENIIDESGMPKERFSAEFPKEGPSILRIQQVVRGDSAAYFCASSPTTGETEAFFGQGTRLTVV.

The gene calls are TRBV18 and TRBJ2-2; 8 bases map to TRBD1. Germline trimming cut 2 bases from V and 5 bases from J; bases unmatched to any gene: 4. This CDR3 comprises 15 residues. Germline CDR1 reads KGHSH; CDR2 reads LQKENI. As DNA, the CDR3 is TGTGCCAGCTCACCAACGACAGGGGTTACCGGGGAGCTGTTTTTT. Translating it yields CASSPTTGVTGELFF. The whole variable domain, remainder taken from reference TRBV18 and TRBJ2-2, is NAGVMQNPRHLVRRRGQEARLRCSPMKGHSHVYWYRQLPEEGLKFMVYLQKENIIDESGMPKERFSAEFPKEGPSILRIQQVVRGDSAAYFCASSPTTGVTGELFFGEGSRLTVL.

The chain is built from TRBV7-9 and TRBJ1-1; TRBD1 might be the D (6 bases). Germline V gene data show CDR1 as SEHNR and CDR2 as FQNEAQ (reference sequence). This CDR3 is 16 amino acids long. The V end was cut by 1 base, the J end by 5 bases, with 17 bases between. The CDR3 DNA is TGTGCCAGCAGCTTAGTAGGGGGACACGTGGGGACTGAAGCTTTCTTT. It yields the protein CASSLVGGHVGTEAFF.

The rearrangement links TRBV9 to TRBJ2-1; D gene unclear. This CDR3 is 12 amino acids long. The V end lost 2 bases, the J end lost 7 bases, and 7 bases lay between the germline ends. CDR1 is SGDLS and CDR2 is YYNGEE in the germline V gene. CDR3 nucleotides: TGTGCCAGCAGCGTCCTGGAGAATGAGCAGTTCTTC. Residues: CASSVLENEQFF. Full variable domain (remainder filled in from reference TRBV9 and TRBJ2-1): DSGVTQTPKHLITATGQRVTLRCSPRSGDLSVYWYQQSLDQGLQFLIQYYNGEERAKGNILERFSAQQFPDLHSELNLSSLELGDSALYFCASSVLENEQFFGPGTRLTVL.

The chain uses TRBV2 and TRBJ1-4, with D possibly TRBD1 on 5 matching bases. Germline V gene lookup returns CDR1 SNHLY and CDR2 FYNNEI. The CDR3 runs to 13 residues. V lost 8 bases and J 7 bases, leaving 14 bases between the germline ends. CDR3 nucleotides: TGTGCCAGCTCGGCAGGGAGGGTTGAAAAACTGTTTTTT. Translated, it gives CASSAGRVEKLFF. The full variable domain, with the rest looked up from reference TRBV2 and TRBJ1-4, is EPEVTQTPSHQVTQMGQEVILRCVPISNHLYFYWYRQILGQKVEFLVSFYNNEISEKSEIFDDQFSVERPDGSNFTLKIRSTKLEDSAMYFCASSAGRVEKLFFGSGTQLSVL.

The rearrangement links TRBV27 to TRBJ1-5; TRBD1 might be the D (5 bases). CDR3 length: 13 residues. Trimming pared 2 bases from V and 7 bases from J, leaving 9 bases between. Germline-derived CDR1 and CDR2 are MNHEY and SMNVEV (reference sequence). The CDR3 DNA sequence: TGTGCCAGCAGTTTAAACCGGGGGCAGCCCCAGCATTTT. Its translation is CASSLNRGQPQHF.

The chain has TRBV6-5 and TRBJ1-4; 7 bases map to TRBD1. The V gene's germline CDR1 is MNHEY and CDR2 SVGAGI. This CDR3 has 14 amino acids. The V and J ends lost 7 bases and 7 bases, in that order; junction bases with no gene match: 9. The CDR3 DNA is TGTGCCAGCAAAGAGGGCAGGGGGATTGAAAAACTGTTTTTT. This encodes CASKEGRGIEKLFF.

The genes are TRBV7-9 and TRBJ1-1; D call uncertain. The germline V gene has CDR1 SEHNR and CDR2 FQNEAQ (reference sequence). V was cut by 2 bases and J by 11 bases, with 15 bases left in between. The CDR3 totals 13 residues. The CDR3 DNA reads TGTGCCAGCAGCTTACCGACTGGCGGCGGCGCTTTCTTT. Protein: CASSLPTGGGAFF.

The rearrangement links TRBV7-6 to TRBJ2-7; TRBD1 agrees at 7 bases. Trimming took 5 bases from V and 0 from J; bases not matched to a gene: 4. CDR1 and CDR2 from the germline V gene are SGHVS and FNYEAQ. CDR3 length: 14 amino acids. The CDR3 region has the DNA TGTGCCAGCAGCACCCGGGACAGCTCCTACGAGCAGTACTTC. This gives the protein CASSTRDSSYEQYF.

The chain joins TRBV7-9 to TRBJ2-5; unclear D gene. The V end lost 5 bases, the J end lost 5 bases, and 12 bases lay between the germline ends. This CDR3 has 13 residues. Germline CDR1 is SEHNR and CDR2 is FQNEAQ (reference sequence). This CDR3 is CASSLDVPETQYF. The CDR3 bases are TGTGCCAGCAGCCTAGATGTTCCGGAGACCCAGTACTTC.

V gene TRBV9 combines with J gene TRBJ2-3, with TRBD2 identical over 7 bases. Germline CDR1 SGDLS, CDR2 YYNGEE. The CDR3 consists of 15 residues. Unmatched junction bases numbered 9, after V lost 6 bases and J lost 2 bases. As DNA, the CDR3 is TGTGCCAGCAATGGGGGGGAATTTTACACAGATACGCAGTATTTT. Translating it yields CASNGGEFYTDTQYF. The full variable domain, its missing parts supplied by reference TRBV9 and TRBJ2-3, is DSGVTQTPKHLITATGQRVTLRCSPRSGDLSVYWYQQSLDQGLQFLIQYYNGEERAKGNILERFSAQQFPDLHSELNLSSLELGDSALYFCASNGGEFYTDTQYFGPGTRLTVL.

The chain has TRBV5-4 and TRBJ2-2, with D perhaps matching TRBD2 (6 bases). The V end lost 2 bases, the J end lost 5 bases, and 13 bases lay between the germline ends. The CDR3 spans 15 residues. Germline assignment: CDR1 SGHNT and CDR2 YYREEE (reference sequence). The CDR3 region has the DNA TGTGCCAGCAGCTTCGGGCTAGCGCAGACCGGGGAGCTGTTTTTT. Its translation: CASSFGLAQTGELFF. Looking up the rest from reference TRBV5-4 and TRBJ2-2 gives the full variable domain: ETGVTQSPTHLIKTRGQQVTLRCSSQSGHNTVSWYQQALGQGPQFIFQYYREEENGRGNFPPRFSGLQFPNYSSELNVNALELDDSALYLCASSFGLAQTGELFFGEGSRLTVL.

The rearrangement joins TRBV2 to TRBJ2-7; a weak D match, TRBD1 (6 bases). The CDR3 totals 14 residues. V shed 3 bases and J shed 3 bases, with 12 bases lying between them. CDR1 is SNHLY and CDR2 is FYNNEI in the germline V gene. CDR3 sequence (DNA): TGTGCCAGCAGTGAGGGTCAGGGGAACTACGAGCAGTACTTC. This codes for CASSEGQGNYEQYF.

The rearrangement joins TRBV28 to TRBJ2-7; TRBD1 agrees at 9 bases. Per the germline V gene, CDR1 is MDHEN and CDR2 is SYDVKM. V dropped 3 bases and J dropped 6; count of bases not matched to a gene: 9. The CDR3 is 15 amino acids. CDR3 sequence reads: CASSLLGQGPPEQYF. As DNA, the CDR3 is TGTGCCAGCAGTTTGTTGGGACAGGGTCCTCCCGAGCAGTACTTC.

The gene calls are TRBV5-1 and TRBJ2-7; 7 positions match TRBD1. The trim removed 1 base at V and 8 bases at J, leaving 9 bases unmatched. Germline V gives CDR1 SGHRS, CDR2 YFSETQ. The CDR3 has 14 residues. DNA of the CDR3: TGCGCCAGCAGCTTGCGGGACAGCCTCGAGCAGCAGTACTTC. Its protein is CASSLRDSLEQQYF.

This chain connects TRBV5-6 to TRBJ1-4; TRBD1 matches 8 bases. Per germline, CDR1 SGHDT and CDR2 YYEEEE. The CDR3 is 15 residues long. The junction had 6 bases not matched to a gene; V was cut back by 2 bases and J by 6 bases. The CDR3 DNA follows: TGTGCCAGCAGCTTTAGACAGGGGAGGGATGAAAAACTGTTTTTT. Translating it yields CASSFRQGRDEKLFF.

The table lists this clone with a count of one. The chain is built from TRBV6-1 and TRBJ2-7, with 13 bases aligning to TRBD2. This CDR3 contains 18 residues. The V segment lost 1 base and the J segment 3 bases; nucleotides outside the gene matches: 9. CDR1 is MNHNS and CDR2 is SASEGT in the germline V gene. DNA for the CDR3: TGTGCCAGCAGTGAAGGGGGACTAGCGGGACGACCTTTCTACGAGCAGTACTTC. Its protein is CASSEGGLAGRPFYEQYF.

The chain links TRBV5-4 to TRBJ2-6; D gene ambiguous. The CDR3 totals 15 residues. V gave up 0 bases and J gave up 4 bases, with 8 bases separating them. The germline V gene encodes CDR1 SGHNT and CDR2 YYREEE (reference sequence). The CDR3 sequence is CASSLAKAGANVLTF. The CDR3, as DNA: TGTGCCAGCAGCTTGGCCAAGGCAGGGGCCAACGTCCTGACTTTC.

The CDR3 DNA reads TGTGCCACCAGCAGATCGATCGCTAGCTTCAATGAGCAGTTCTTC. It specifies CATSRSIASFNEQFF. This chain links TRBV15 with TRBJ2-1, with TRBD2 as a possible D gene (5 bases). Germline CDR1 LNHNV, CDR2 YYDKDF (reference sequence). This CDR3 has 15 residues. Trimming took off 2 bases at V and 6 bases at J, with 14 bases between the two ends. Looking up the rest from reference TRBV15 and TRBJ2-1 gives the full variable domain: DAMVIQNPRYQVTQFGKPVTLSCSQTLNHNVMYWYQQKSSQAPKLLFHYYDKDFNNEADTPDNFQSRRPNTSFCFLDIRSPGLGDTAMYLCATSRSIASFNEQFFGPGTRLTVL.